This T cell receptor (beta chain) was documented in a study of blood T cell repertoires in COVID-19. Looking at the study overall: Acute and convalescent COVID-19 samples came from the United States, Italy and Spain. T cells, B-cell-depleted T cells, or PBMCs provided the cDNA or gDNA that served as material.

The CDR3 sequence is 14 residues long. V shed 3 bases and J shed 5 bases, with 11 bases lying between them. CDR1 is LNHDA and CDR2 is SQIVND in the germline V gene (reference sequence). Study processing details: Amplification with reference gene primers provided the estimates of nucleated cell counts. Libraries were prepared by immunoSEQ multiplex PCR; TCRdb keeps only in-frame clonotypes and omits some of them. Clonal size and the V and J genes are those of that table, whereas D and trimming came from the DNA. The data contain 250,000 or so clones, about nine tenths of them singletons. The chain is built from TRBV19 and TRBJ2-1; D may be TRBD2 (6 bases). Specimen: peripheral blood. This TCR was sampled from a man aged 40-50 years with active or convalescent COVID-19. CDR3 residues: CASSIGSENNEQFF. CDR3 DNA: TGTGCCAGTAGTATCGGGAGCGAGAACAATGAGCAGTTCTTC.